The clone carrying this T cell receptor beta chain was seen only a few times. Its antigen is unidentified. Clones were read by immunoSEQ multiplex PCR, and TCRdb kept only the in-frame ones, dropping some. The sample comprises approximately 61,000 clones, less than 80% of which are singletons, and 0.95% to 1.5% rests with the top ten. These data belong to a study of vaccination effects on CD4 cells after COVID-19. This CDR3 has 13 residues. The V and J ends lost 3 bases and 5 bases respectively, with 10 bases between them. The V gene's germline CDR1 is SEHNR and CDR2 FQNEAQ (reference sequence). ViraFEST used viral peptide pools to expand antigen-specific CD4+ T cells before sequencing. When ten to eleven days of culture had elapsed, CD4+ T cells were isolated. Each person got two doses of an mRNA SARS-CoV-2 vaccine, BNT162b2 or mRNA-1273.

The V call is TRBV7-9, the J call TRBJ2-5; D is unresolved. This material consisted of CD4+ T cells from PBMCs cultured with HCoV-229E spike peptides, taken after COVID-19 vaccination. The clonotype was recovered from a human donor who received a COVID-19 vaccine. CDR3 DNA sequence: TGTGCCAGCAGCTTCGGCAGTACCGAGACCCAGTACTTC. Translation: CASSFGSTETQYF. The complete variable domain, with remaining parts taken from reference TRBV7-9 and TRBJ2-5, reads DTGVSQNPRHKITKRGQNVTFRCDPISEHNRLYWYRQTLGQGPEFLTYFQNEAQLEKSRLLSDRFSAERPKGSFSTLEIQRTEQGDSAMYLCASSFGSTETQYFGPGTRLLVL.